This record concerns one TCR beta chain sequence. Repertoires were generated with immunoSEQ multiplex PCR, while TCRdb's copy carries only in-frame clones and drops some. Of under 300,000 clones in the sample, roughly 89% were seen once. The Seattle patients, enrolled during active infection, were followed longitudinally. The data derive from a study of blood T cell repertoires in COVID-19. V lost 1 base, J lost 2 bases, and 11 bases lay in between. This CDR3 has 15 amino acids. CDR1 and CDR2 from the germline V gene are LGHNA and YNFKEQ. The TCR was taken from an older woman with COVID-19, enrolled during active disease. The chain joins TRBV4-2 to TRBJ1-2, with D hard to call. The specimen sequenced was peripheral blood. In DNA, the CDR3 is TGTGCCAGCAGCCAAGTATCTGCGGAAAACTATGGCTACACCTTC. Translating gives CASSQVSAENYGYTF.